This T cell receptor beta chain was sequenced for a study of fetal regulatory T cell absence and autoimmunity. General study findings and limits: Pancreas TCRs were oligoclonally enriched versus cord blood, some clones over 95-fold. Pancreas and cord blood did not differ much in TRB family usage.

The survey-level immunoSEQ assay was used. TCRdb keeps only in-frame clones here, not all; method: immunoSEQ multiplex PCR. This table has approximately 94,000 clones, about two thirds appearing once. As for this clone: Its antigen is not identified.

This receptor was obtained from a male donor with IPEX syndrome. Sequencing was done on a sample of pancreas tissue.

In nucleotides, the CDR3 is TGTGCCAGCAGTTTACTGTTCCCCAGTGATAGGTACTACGAGCAGTACTTC. Encoded protein: CASSLLFPSDRYYEQYF. The rearrangement links TRBV28 to TRBJ2-7; unclear D gene. V shed 2 bases and J shed 3 bases, with 20 bases lying between them. The CDR3 sequence is 17 residues long. The germline V gene encodes CDR1 MDHEN and CDR2 SYDVKM.